The sequence of this TCR beta chain was determined in a study of cytomegalovirus exposure and HLA in healthy donors. This clone was found once. Its specificity is not known. V dropped 2 bases and J dropped 4 bases, with 11 bases sitting between them. The CDR3 length is 13 residues. Germline lookup yields CDR1 GTSNPN and CDR2 SVGIG (reference sequence). The PCR had 60 Vbeta and 13 Jbeta primers. The assay was immunoSEQ multiplex PCR, and TCRdb's table has in-frame clones only and misses some. The sample has 150,000 or so clones; approximately 75% are singletons. The study's findings and limits: Later findings reportedly placed an Asian-associated ancestry cluster below the 666-donor mean for N-insertions.

The chain combines TRBV30 with TRBJ1-1, with D possibly TRBD1 on 6 matching bases. Specimen: PBMCs. This receptor was identified in a man between 18 and 35 years old in good health and CMV-seronegative. CDR3 loop: CAWSKGGTTEAFF. DNA for the CDR3: TGTGCCTGGAGTAAGGGGGGGACCACTGAAGCTTTCTTT.